One sample yielded the 19 T cell receptor beta chains listed below, sequenced in a study of T cell responses to AZD1222 COVID-19 vaccine. Here immunoSEQ multiplex PCR was the method, and the copy in TCRdb shows in-frame clones only, minus some. The profile shows some 140,000 clones, 90% to 95% of them singletons. The sample here was peripheral blood, taken on day 0 of AZD1222 vaccination. These receptor sequences come from an adult in good health.

The chain employs TRBV9 and TRBJ2-7; TRBD1 matches at 7 bases. This CDR3 is 14 amino acids long. V was pared by 2 bases and J by 5 bases, with 7 bases of the junction left unmatched. CDR1 SGDLS and CDR2 YYNGEE come from the germline V gene. The CDR3 region is CASSVTTGAHEQYF. The CDR3 coding sequence is TGTGCCAGCAGCGTGACCACAGGGGCCCACGAGCAGTACTTC.

V and J are TRBV29-1 and TRBJ1-3; D is unresolved. The V end was cut by 7 bases, the J end by 0 bases, with 10 bases between. The CDR3 has 13 amino acids. The germline V gene has CDR1 SQVTM and CDR2 ANQGSEA. Here the CDR3 DNA reads TGCAGCGCAGACACGAGCTCTGGAAACACCATATATTTT. It specifies CSADTSSGNTIYF.

CDR3 coding DNA: TGTGCCAGCAGCCCGCGTAGCGGGCACACCTACAATGAGCAGTTCTTC. It specifies CASSPRSGHTYNEQFF. This rearrangement joins TRBV7-8 to TRBJ2-1, with 7 bases aligning to TRBD2. The J segment lost 2 bases and the V segment lost 5 bases, leaving 9 bases of the junction unmatched. The CDR3 covers 16 residues. The germline gives CDR1 SGHVS, CDR2 FQNEAQ.

The chain links TRBV19 to TRBJ2-7; D ambiguous. This CDR3 contains 15 residues. V lost 2 bases and J 3 bases, leaving 14 bases between the germline ends. Germline CDR1 and CDR2: LNHDA and SQIVND (reference sequence). The CDR3 loop reads CASSITASTFYEQYF. The CDR3 DNA sequence: TGTGCCAGTAGTATAACCGCGTCGACCTTCTACGAGCAGTACTTC.

The chain combines TRBV30 with TRBJ2-7; the D gene is possibly TRBD2 (5 bases). This CDR3 has 12 amino acids. Per germline, CDR1 GTSNPN and CDR2 SVGIG (reference sequence). Trimming left V 3 bases short and J 3 bases short, with 9 bases between. CDR3 nucleotides: TGTGCCTGGAGGGGCGGAGGCTACGAGCAGTACTTC. The encoded protein is CAWRGGGYEQYF.

V is TRBV5-6 and J is TRBJ2-3; 10 bases match TRBD1. Germline V gene lookup returns CDR1 SGHDT and CDR2 YYEEEE. V lost 5 bases to trimming and J lost 5 bases; unmatched junction nucleotides: 5. The CDR3 runs to 14 residues. The CDR3 nucleotides read TGTGCCAGCAGACGGGACAGGGGACTAGATACGCAGTATTTT. Its protein product is CASRRDRGLDTQYF.

This clone appeared a few times. The chain combines TRBV5-8 with TRBJ1-1; 8 bases fit TRBD1. Germline V lookup: CDR1 SGHTS, CDR2 YDEGEE. This CDR3 is built from 16 residues. V was pared by 5 bases and J by 3 bases, with 12 bases of the junction left unmatched. CDR3 nucleotide sequence: TGTGCCAGCAGTCGTGGGCAGGGGGCTGTGTACACTGAAGCTTTCTTT. Amino acid sequence: CASSRGQGAVYTEAFF.

CDR3 amino acids: CASSVGQGGLQETQYF. CDR3 bases: TGTGCCAGCAGCGTAGGCCAGGGGGGACTCCAAGAGACCCAGTACTTC. J is TRBJ2-5 and V is TRBV9, with a weak D call TRBD1 (7 bases). Germline CDR1 and CDR2: SGDLS and YYNGEE. Trimming pared 0 bases from V and 1 base from J, leaving 13 bases between. The CDR3 extends over 16 amino acids.

V and J are TRBV30 and TRBJ1-1; no reliable D call. CDR1 and CDR2 (germline): GTSNPN, SVGIG (reference sequence). There are 13 residues in the CDR3. Trimming stripped 2 bases from V and 0 bases from J, with 7 bases between. CDR3 nucleotides: TGTGCCTGGAGTATCAAAATGAACACTGAAGCTTTCTTT. Protein sequence: CAWSIKMNTEAFF.

The table lists this clone with a count of one. V usage is TRBV11-2 and J usage is TRBJ2-7, with D possibly TRBD1 on 6 matching bases. The germline V and J ends were trimmed by 8 bases and 0 bases, with 14 bases remaining between them. This CDR3 spans 14 amino acids. Germline V gene lookup returns CDR1 SGHAT and CDR2 FQNNGV. The CDR3 nucleotides read TGTGCCAGCCTCCCGGGACACCGCTCCTACGAGCAGTACTTC. It specifies CASLPGHRSYEQYF.

V is TRBV4-3 and J is TRBJ2-1; 12 bases agree with TRBD2. V trimming: 4 bases; J trimming: 4 bases; junction bases outside the gene matches: 2. CDR3 length: 15 amino acids. Germline V lookup: CDR1 LGHNA, CDR2 YSLEER. For the CDR3, the DNA is TGCGCCAGCAGCCCCACTAGCGGGGGGTACAATGAGCAGTTCTTC. Protein: CASSPTSGGYNEQFF.

The rearrangement joins TRBV7-3 to TRBJ2-2; no definite D call. Germline V gene lookup returns CDR1 SGHTA and CDR2 FQGTGA. The CDR3 contains 13 residues. Trimming took off 6 bases at V and 5 bases at J, with 10 bases between the two ends. CDR3 DNA sequence: TGTGCCAGCAGTTCCATCAATACCGGGGAGCTGTTTTTT. It is translated as CASSSINTGELFF.

A single count supports this clone. This rearrangement joins TRBV20-1 to TRBJ2-7; the D gene is possibly TRBD1 (6 bases). The CDR3 consists of 14 residues. The germline gives CDR1 DFQATT, CDR2 SNEGSKA (reference sequence). With 3 bases removed from V and 0 bases from J, the gap between germline ends came to 12 bases. The CDR3 nucleotides read TGCAGTGCTAGTGGCAGGGGTAGCTCCTACGAGCAGTACTTC. This translates into CSASGRGSSYEQYF.

The genes are TRBV6-1 and TRBJ1-4; D is perhaps TRBD1 (5 bases). Germline V gene lookup returns CDR1 MNHNS and CDR2 SASEGT. The CDR3 runs to 17 residues. V was shortened by 1 base and J by 7 bases, with 19 bases between the two germline ends. CDR3 DNA: TGTGCCAGCAGTGAAGGGGCCTCTAGTAGCGGGGGTGAAAAACTGTTTTTT. This encodes CASSEGASSSGGEKLFF.

The gene calls are TRBV7-8 and TRBJ1-1; a possible D gene is TRBD1 (5 bases). This CDR3 has 12 amino acids. V dropped 5 bases and J dropped 3 bases, with 7 bases sitting between them. Germline-derived CDR1 and CDR2 are SGHVS and FQNEAQ. The CDR3 sequence: CASSPGYTEAFF. DNA of the CDR3: TGTGCCAGCAGCCCAGGGTACACTGAAGCTTTCTTT.

The chain carries TRBV18 and TRBJ1-6; D may be TRBD1 (5 bases). From germline, CDR1 is KGHSH and CDR2 LQKENI. This CDR3 has 16 amino acids. V dropped 3 bases and J dropped 6 bases, with 15 bases sitting between them. The CDR3 sequence is CASSPLPGPLNSPLHF. DNA for the CDR3: TGTGCCAGCTCACCCTTACCGGGACCGCTTAATTCACCCCTCCACTTT.

J is TRBJ2-4 and V is TRBV6-5; 12 bases match TRBD1. CDR1 and CDR2 from the germline V gene are MNHEY and SVGAGI. The V gene end was trimmed by 2 bases and the J gene end by 4 bases; junction bases not matched to a gene: 3. This CDR3 contains 16 residues. The CDR3 bases are TGTGCCAGCAGTTACGCGGGACAGGGGGCGAAAAACATTCAGTACTTC. Translated, it gives CASSYAGQGAKNIQYF.

The chain joins TRBV30 to TRBJ2-5; TRBD2 is a possible D gene (5 bases). The length of the CDR3 is 12 residues. Trimming removed 3 bases from V and 5 bases from J, with 10 bases in between. Germline values: CDR1 GTSNPN, CDR2 SVGIG (reference sequence). For the CDR3, the DNA is TGTGCCTGGAGCCTGGGAGAGGAGACCCAGTACTTC. Protein: CAWSLGEETQYF.

The gene calls are TRBV7-2 and TRBJ2-7; D is perhaps TRBD2 (6 bases). The CDR3 is 15 amino acids. Germline V gene data show CDR1 as SGHTA and CDR2 as FQGNSA. Trimming shortened V by 3 bases and J by 1 base, and 13 bases separated the two germline ends. For the CDR3, the DNA is TGTGCCAGCAGCTTGGTCGGGAGAGGTTCCTACGAGCAGTACTTC. Protein sequence: CASSLVGRGSYEQYF.